This TCR beta chain was retrieved from a study of shared clonotypes between healthy human individuals. At the level of the study: Plates per donor: three CD4 naive, three CD4 memory, two CD8 naive, one CD8 memory.

Generated by immunoSEQ multiplex PCR, the TCRdb table keeps only in-frame clones and is missing some. The data hold about 2.3 million clones, with 90% to 95% observed a single time. Trimming stripped 1 base from V and 4 bases from J, with 11 bases between. The CDR3 covers 14 residues. Germline values: CDR1 SGDLS, CDR2 YYNGEE. The V and J genes are TRBV9 and TRBJ1-2; D is undetermined. The source material was naive CD4+ T cells from PBMCs. Subset noted: CD45RA+ positively selected. The sequence came from a young man in good health. Some clones in this sample may be carry-over from other donors' samples. Here the CDR3 reads CASSVSEQIYGYTF. The CDR3 coding sequence is TGTGCCAGCAGCGTAAGTGAACAGATCTATGGCTACACCTTC.